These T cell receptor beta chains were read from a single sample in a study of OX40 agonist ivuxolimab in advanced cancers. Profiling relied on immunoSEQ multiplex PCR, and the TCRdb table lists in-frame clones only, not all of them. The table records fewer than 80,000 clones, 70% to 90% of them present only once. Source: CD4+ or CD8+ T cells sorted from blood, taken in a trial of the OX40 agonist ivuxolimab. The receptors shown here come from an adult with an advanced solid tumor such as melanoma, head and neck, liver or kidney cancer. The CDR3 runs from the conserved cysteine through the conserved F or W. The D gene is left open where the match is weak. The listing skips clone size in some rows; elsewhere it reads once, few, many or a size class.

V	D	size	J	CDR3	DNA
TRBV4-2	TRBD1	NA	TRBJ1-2	CASSQGTGVFYGYTF	TGTGCCAGCAGCCAAGGGACAGGGGTTTTCTATGGCTACACCTTC
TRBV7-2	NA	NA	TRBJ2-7	CASSLGVRVYEQYF	TGTGCCAGCAGCTTAGGCGTCAGGGTCTACGAGCAGTACTTC
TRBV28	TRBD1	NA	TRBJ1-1	CASSTDRQTEAFF	TGTGCCAGCAGTACGGACAGGCAGACTGAAGCTTTCTTT
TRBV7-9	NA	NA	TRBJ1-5	CASSPPGQPSNQPQHF	TGTGCCAGCAGCCCACCCGGGCAACCTAGCAATCAGCCCCAGCATTTT
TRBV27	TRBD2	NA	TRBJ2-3	CASSLTSGETDTQYF	TGTGCCAGCAGTTTAACCAGCGGGGAGACAGATACGCAGTATTTT
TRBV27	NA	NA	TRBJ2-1	CASSFMAGRFYNEQFF	TGTGCCAGCAGTTTCATGGCGGGACGTTTCTACAATGAGCAGTTCTTC
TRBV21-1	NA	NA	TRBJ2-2	CASSKRGQGNTGELFF	TGTGCCAGCAGCAAACGAGGGCAGGGGAACACCGGGGAGCTGTTTTTT
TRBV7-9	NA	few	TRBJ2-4	CASSTYRDTKNIQYF	TGTGCCAGCAGCACTTACCGGGACACAAAAAACATTCAGTACTTC
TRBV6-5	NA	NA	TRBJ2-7	CASSDAQDYEQYF	TGTGCCAGCAGCGACGCGCAGGACTACGAGCAGTACTTC
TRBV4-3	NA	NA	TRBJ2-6	CASIAGSSGANVLTF	TGCGCCAGTATAGCCGGGAGCTCTGGGGCCAACGTCCTGACTTTC
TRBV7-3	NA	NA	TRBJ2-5	CASSRGTQETQYF	TGTGCCAGCAGCCGAGGGACCCAAGAGACCCAGTACTTC
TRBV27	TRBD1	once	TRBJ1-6	CASRKGQGSPLHF	TGTGCCAGCAGAAAGGGACAGGGTTCACCCCTCCACTTT
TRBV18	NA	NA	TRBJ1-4	CASSPFQLNEKLFF	TGTGCCAGCTCACCTTTCCAGCTAAATGAAAAACTGTTTTTT
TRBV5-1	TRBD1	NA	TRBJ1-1	CASSLDDRGTEAFF	TGCGCCAGCAGCTTGGATGACAGGGGAACTGAAGCTTTCTTT
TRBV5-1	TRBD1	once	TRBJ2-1	CASSFRDSAYNEQFF	TGCGCCAGCAGCTTCCGGGACAGTGCCTACAATGAGCAGTTCTTC
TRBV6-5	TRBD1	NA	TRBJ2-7	CASSKTGTGFYEQYF	TGTGCCAGCAGTAAAACCGGGACAGGTTTCTACGAGCAGTACTTC
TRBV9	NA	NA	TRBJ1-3	CASSVGHSGNTIYF	TGTGCCAGCAGCGTAGGACACTCTGGAAACACCATATATTTT
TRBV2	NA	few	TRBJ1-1	CASSDRRTEAFF	TGTGCCAGCAGTGATCGACGGACTGAAGCTTTCTTT
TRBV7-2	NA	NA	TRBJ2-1	CASSEGGSSYNEQFF	TGTGCCAGCAGCGAGGGGGGTAGTTCCTACAATGAGCAGTTCTTC
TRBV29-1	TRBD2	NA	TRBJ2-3	CSVGFSGSTDTQYF	TGCAGCGTTGGGTTTAGCGGGAGCACAGATACGCAGTATTTT
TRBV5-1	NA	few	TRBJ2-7	CASSLLGSYEQYF	TGCGCCAGCAGCTTGCTGGGCTCCTACGAGCAGTACTTC
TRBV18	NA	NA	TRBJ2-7	CASSPSSYEQYF	TGTGCCAGCTCACCGTCCTCCTACGAGCAGTACTTC
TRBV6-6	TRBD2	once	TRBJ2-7	CASSPGLALYEQYF	TGTGCCAGCAGTCCCGGACTAGCTCTCTACGAGCAGTACTTC
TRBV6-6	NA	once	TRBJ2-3	CASSSDTQYF	TGTGCCAGCAGTTCGGATACGCAGTATTTT
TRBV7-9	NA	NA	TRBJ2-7	CASSSLPGRYEQYF	TGTGCCAGCAGCTCCCTGCCCGGCCGCTACGAGCAGTACTTC
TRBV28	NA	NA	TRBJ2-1	CASSFENLNEQFF	TGTGCCAGCAGTTTCGAGAATTTGAATGAGCAGTTCTTC
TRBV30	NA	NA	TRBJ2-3	CAWRAPWNDTQYF	TGTGCCTGGAGGGCCCCGTGGAATGATACGCAGTATTTT
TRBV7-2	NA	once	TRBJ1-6	CASSLADNLLHF	TGTGCCAGCAGCTTAGCGGATAATCTCCTCCACTTT
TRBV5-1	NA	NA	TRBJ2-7	CASSLEAVTYEQYF	TGCGCCAGCAGCTTGGAGGCGGTAACCTACGAGCAGTACTTC
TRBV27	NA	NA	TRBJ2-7	CASRKEGAGDVYEQYF	TGTGCCAGCAGGAAGGAGGGGGCAGGGGATGTCTACGAGCAGTACTTC
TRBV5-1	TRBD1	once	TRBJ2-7	CASSWGQGSSYEQYF	TGCGCCAGCAGCTGGGGACAGGGCAGCTCCTACGAGCAGTACTTC
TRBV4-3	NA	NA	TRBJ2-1	CASSLQQEGNEQFF	TGCGCCAGCAGCCTTCAACAGGAGGGAAATGAGCAGTTCTTC
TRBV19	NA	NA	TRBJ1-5	CASRSGVPGPQHF	TGTGCCAGTAGATCAGGTGTACCGGGGCCCCAGCATTTT